Shown below are 22 T cell receptor beta chains from a single sample sequenced in a study of cytomegalovirus exposure and HLA in healthy donors. With 60 Vbeta and 13 Jbeta primers, the PCR was carried out. Assay used: immunoSEQ multiplex PCR; TCRdb lists only in-frame clones, some missing. Of 150,000 or so clones listed, roughly 74% are singletons. The material sequenced was PBMCs. The origin of the receptors is a woman in her thirties or forties in good health and CMV-seropositive.

The chain uses TRBV14 and TRBJ2-3, with D perhaps TRBD2 (5 bases). Deletions cut 0 bases from V and 6 bases from J, with 10 bases between. The CDR3 has 14 residues. Germline assignment: CDR1 SGHDN and CDR2 FVKESK. This CDR3 is CASSQDLATDTQYF. CDR3 sequence (DNA): TGTGCCAGCAGCCAAGATCTAGCTACGGATACGCAGTATTTT.

The chain carries TRBV4-1 and TRBJ1-3; possibly TRBD1 for D (5 bases). Looked up from germline, CDR1 is MGHRA and CDR2 is YSYEKL. The CDR3 is 16 amino acids. Trimming left V 8 bases short and J 0 bases short, with 17 bases between. The CDR3 bases are TGCGCCAGCCGCAGTAGGGGCAGTGGCTCTGGAAACACCATATATTTT. Amino acid sequence: CASRSRGSGSGNTIYF.

The chain recombines TRBV7-8 with TRBJ2-1, with 10 bases matching TRBD2. V lost 2 bases to trimming and J lost 4 bases; unmatched junction nucleotides: 5. CDR3 size: 16 residues. Germline loops: CDR1 SGHVS, CDR2 FQNEAQ. CDR3 protein: CASSLPASGRYNEQFF. Here the CDR3 DNA reads TGTGCCAGCAGCTTACCAGCTAGCGGGAGATACAATGAGCAGTTCTTC. The full variable domain, its missing parts supplied by reference TRBV7-8 and TRBJ2-1, is GAGVSQSPRYKVAKRGQDVALRCDPISGHVSLFWYQQALGQGPEFLTYFQNEAQLDKSGLPSDRFFAERPEGSVSTLKIQRTQQEDSAVYLCASSLPASGRYNEQFFGPGTRLTVL.

The chain links TRBV7-9 to TRBJ2-1, with 11 bases fitting TRBD2. Germline V CDR1 and CDR2: SEHNR, FQNEAQ (reference sequence). The CDR3 is made up of 16 amino acids. V lost 6 bases and J lost 9; bases outside the gene matches: 13. CDR3 in DNA: TGTGCCAGCAGGGGGACTGCTACTAGCGGGAGAGTTGAGCAGTTCTTC. Residues: CASRGTATSGRVEQFF.

J is TRBJ1-1 and V is TRBV19; D gene uncertain. In germline, CDR1 is LNHDA, CDR2 SQIVND (reference sequence). This CDR3 region has 13 residues. The V end was cut by 6 bases, the J end by 0 bases, with 8 bases between. CDR3 sequence: CASRMQVNTEAFF. The CDR3 DNA is TGTGCCAGTAGAATGCAGGTGAACACTGAAGCTTTCTTT.

In this sample, this clone turned up a few times. V and J are TRBV7-2 and TRBJ2-1; D remains ambiguous. The CDR3 spans 13 residues. Trimming pared 1 base from V and 4 bases from J, leaving 5 bases between. Germline assignment: CDR1 SGHTA and CDR2 FQGNSA. CDR3 nucleotide sequence: TGTGCCAGCAGCTTAGACAGATACAATGAGCAGTTCTTC. This encodes CASSLDRYNEQFF.

This clone was recorded a few times. CDR3 DNA sequence: TGTGCCAGCAGCTTAGGCCCGGACAGGGGCTATGGCTACACCTTC. Encoded protein: CASSLGPDRGYGYTF. The chain uses TRBV7-9 and TRBJ1-2; 9 bases fit TRBD1. Trimming removed 1 base from V and 4 bases from J; junction bases left unmatched: 4. Germline assignment: CDR1 SEHNR and CDR2 FQNEAQ (reference sequence). The CDR3 has 15 amino acids.

The chain's CDR3 is CASSLSGGFYGYTF. In nucleotides, the CDR3 is TGTGCCAGCTCCCTATCGGGGGGCTTCTATGGCTACACCTTC. J is TRBJ1-2 and V is TRBV18, with D maybe TRBD1 (6 bases). The CDR3 loop spans 14 amino acids. The V end lost 6 bases, the J end lost 4 bases, and 15 bases lay between the germline ends. CDR1 and CDR2 from the germline V gene are KGHSH and LQKENI.

This rearrangement joins TRBV5-1 to TRBJ1-6; 7 bases agree with TRBD1. The V gene end was trimmed by 0 bases and the J gene end by 9 bases; junction bases not matched to a gene: 6. CDR1 SGHRS and CDR2 YFSETQ come from the germline V gene. This CDR3 spans 15 amino acids. The CDR3 DNA sequence: TGCGCCAGCAGCTTGGACAGGGGAAAGGTTTCACCCCTCCACTTT. This translates into CASSLDRGKVSPLHF.

The V and J genes are TRBV2 and TRBJ2-7, with 9 bases matching TRBD2. This CDR3 comprises 14 residues. The junction had 3 bases not matched to a gene; V was cut back by 4 bases and J by 2 bases. Germline V CDR1 and CDR2: SNHLY, FYNNEI. The CDR3 region is CASSGLAGPYEQYF. In nucleotides, the CDR3 is TGTGCCAGCAGTGGCCTAGCGGGACCCTACGAGCAGTACTTC.

Notes on this clone: Other DNA sequences in the sample encode the same CDR3. The V and J genes are TRBV7-2 and TRBJ1-2, with D perhaps matching TRBD1 (6 bases). From germline, CDR1 is SGHTA and CDR2 FQGNSA. Between the trimmed V and J ends, which lost 2 bases and 3 bases, there was a span of 10 bases. The CDR3 extends over 14 amino acids. CDR3 nucleotides: TGTGCCAGCAGCTTAAGGGGGAAGGACTATGGCTACACCTTC. Protein sequence: CASSLRGKDYGYTF. Together with reference TRBV7-2 and TRBJ1-2, the CDR3 gives the full variable domain: GAGVSQSPSNKVTEKGKDVELRCDPISGHTALYWYRQSLGQGLEFLIYFQGNSAPDKSGLPSDRFSAERTGGSVSTLTIQRTQQEDSAVYLCASSLRGKDYGYTFGSGTRLTVV.

The chain uses TRBV28 and TRBJ2-1; 8 bases align to TRBD2. V shed 11 bases and J 5 bases; nucleotides not matched to a gene: 5. The CDR3 has 12 residues. Germline CDR1 and CDR2: MDHEN and SYDVKM. CDR3 DNA sequence: TGTGCCGCCGGGGGGGTCAACAATGAGCAGTTCTTC. It specifies CAAGGVNNEQFF.

The chain carries TRBV10-1 and TRBJ2-3; 7 nucleotides match TRBD1. This CDR3 comprises 18 residues. The V segment lost 8 bases and the J segment 0 bases; nucleotides outside the gene matches: 17. Germline loops: CDR1 WNHNN, CDR2 SYGVQD (reference sequence). As DNA, the CDR3 is TGCGCCAGCGTGGGGGTCATCAACAGGGGTTTTAGCACAGATACGCAGTATTTT. Encoded protein: CASVGVINRGFSTDTQYF.

The chain couples TRBV2 to TRBJ2-5; 8 bases line up with TRBD1. Trimming took 10 bases from V and 1 from J; bases not matched to a gene: 5. Germline loops: CDR1 SNHLY, CDR2 FYNNEI. The CDR3 runs to 13 residues. CDR3 sequence reads: CANNRGSQETQYF. As DNA, the CDR3 is TGTGCCAACAACAGGGGGTCCCAAGAGACCCAGTACTTC.

The chain employs TRBV5-4 and TRBJ2-2; 12 bases are shared with TRBD2. This CDR3 region has 15 residues. Germline V gene data show CDR1 as SGHNT and CDR2 as YYREEE (reference sequence). V shed 4 bases and J 8 bases; nucleotides not matched to a gene: 6. The CDR3 DNA sequence: TGTGCCAGCAGCACCGGACTAGCGGGAATGGGGGAGCTGTTTTTT. It codes for CASSTGLAGMGELFF.

This rearrangement joins TRBV30 to TRBJ1-1; D unclear. V lost 2 bases to trimming and J lost 6 bases, with 10 bases between them. The CDR3 runs 12 residues. Germline loops: CDR1 GTSNPN, CDR2 SVGIG (reference sequence). The CDR3 DNA is TGTGCCTGGAGTATGGGGAGGGCTGAAGCTTTCTTT. This codes for CAWSMGRAEAFF. Complete variable domain (other parts from reference TRBV30 and TRBJ1-1): SQTIHQWPATLVQPVGSPLSLECTVEGTSNPNLYWYRQAAGRGLQLLFYSVGIGQISSEVPQNLSASRPQDRQFILSSKKLLLSDSGFYLCAWSMGRAEAFFGQGTRLTVV.

The rearrangement uses TRBV15 and TRBJ1-2, with a possible D match to TRBD1 (6 bases). Trimming took 4 bases from V and 6 from J, leaving 15 bases between them. Germline V lookup: CDR1 LNHNV, CDR2 YYDKDF (reference sequence). This CDR3 contains 14 residues. As DNA, the CDR3 is TGTGCCACCAGCATGAGAAGGGGGATGGATGGCTACACCTTC. The encoded protein is CATSMRRGMDGYTF.

The chain combines TRBV7-3 with TRBJ2-6; TRBD2 is a possible D gene (7 bases). Trimming pared 5 bases from V and 2 bases from J, leaving 10 bases between. CDR1 is SGHTA, CDR2 FQGTGA, per germline. The CDR3 covers 15 residues. DNA of the CDR3: TGTGCCAGCAGCGTCGGGGGGCCTGGGGCCAACGTCCTGACTTTC. Translating it yields CASSVGGPGANVLTF.

The V call is TRBV7-8, the J call TRBJ2-3; the D gene is possibly TRBD1 (6 bases). CDR1 is SGHVS, CDR2 FQNEAQ, per germline. The CDR3 has 15 residues. Trimming took off 1 base at V and 2 bases at J, with 10 bases between the two ends. CDR3 coding DNA: TGTGCCAGCAGCTTAGGCAGGGGCCTCACAGATACGCAGTATTTT. This encodes CASSLGRGLTDTQYF.

The genes are TRBV28 and TRBJ1-1, with D possibly being TRBD1 (5 bases). The CDR3 spans 14 residues. The germline V gene encodes CDR1 MDHEN and CDR2 SYDVKM. V was cut by 2 bases and J by 6 bases, with 13 bases left in between. The CDR3 DNA reads TGTGCCAGCAGTTTAGGGGGGTCGAGGGCTGAAGCTTTCTTT. It translates to CASSLGGSRAEAFF.

The chain recombines TRBV30 with TRBJ1-1; 7 bases align to TRBD1. The germline V gene encodes CDR1 GTSNPN and CDR2 SVGIG (reference sequence). This CDR3 contains 11 residues. The V gene end was trimmed by 5 bases and the J gene end by 10 bases; junction bases not matched to a gene: 7. The CDR3 nucleotides read TGTGCCTGGGAACATCGGACAGGAGCTTTCTTT. Residues: CAWEHRTGAFF.

The CDR3 protein is CASSPPSTLHEQFF. The DNA of the CDR3 is TGTGCCAGCTCACCACCTTCGACTCTCCATGAGCAGTTCTTC. This chain links TRBV18 with TRBJ2-1; no clear D gene. The V gene lost 0 bases and the J gene lost 8 bases, with 11 bases spanning the gap. Germline lookup yields CDR1 KGHSH and CDR2 LQKENI. There are 14 residues in the CDR3.